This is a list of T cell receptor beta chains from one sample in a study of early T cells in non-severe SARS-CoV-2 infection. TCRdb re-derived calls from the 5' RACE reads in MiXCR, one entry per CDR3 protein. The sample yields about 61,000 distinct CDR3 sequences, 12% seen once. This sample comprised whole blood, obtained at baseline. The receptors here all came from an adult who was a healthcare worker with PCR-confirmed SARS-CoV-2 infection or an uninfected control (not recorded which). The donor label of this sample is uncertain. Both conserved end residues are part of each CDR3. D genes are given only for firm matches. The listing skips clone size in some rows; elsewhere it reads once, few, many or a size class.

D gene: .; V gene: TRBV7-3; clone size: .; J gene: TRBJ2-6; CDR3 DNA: TGTGCCAGCAGCTTAAAGGCAGCGCTACGGTGGGGTTCCTCTGGGGCCAACGTCCTGACTTTC; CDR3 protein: CASSLKAALRWGSSGANVLTF
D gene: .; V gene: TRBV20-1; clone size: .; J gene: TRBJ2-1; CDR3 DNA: TGCAGTGTTCCTGACTACCGCAATGAGCAGTTCTTC; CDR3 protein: CSVPDYRNEQFF
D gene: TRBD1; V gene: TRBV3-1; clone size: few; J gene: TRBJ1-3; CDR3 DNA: TGTGCCAGCAGCCCCCTACAGGGGGTAGGAAACACCATATATTTT; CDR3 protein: CASSPLQGVGNTIYF
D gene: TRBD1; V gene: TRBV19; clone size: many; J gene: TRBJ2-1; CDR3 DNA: TGTGCCAGTAGTGAATACAGGGGGAAGTCCTACAATGAGCAGTTCTTC; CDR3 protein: CASSEYRGKSYNEQFF
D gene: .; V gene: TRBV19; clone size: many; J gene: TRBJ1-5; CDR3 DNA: TGTGCCAGTAGTACAAAAGCAGGGGTTGGGCAGCCCCAGCATTTT; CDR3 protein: CASSTKAGVGQPQHF
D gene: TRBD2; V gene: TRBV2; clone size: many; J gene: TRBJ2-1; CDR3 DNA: TGTGCCAGCAGTAGCGGGGGGGCTAACCATGAGCAGTTCTTC; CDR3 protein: CASSSGGANHEQFF
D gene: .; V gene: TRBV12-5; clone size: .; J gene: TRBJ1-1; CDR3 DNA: TGTGCTAGTGGTGCGGACAAGGGGAGGACTGAAGCTTTCTTT; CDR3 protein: CASGADKGRTEAFF
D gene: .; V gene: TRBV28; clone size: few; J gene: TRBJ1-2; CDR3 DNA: TGTGCCAGCAGGAGGACAGACAACTATGGCTACACCTTC; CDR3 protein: CASRRTDNYGYTF
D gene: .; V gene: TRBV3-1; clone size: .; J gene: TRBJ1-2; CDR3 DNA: TGTGCCAGCAGCCAAGCTAACTATGGCTACACCTTC; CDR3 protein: CASSQANYGYTF
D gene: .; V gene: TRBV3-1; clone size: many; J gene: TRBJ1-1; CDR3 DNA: TGTGCCAGCAGCCCGGGACAAAGGAACACTGAAGCTTTCTTT; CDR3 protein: CASSPGQRNTEAFF
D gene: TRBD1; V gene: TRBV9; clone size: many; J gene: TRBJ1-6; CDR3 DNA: TGTGCCAGCAGCCCACGACAGGGTTCGATACCCCTCCACTTT; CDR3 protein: CASSPRQGSIPLHF
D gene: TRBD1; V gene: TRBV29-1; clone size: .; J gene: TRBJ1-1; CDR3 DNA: TGCAGCGTTGTGCCCCGGCAGGGGGCAACTGAAGCTTTCTTT; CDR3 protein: CSVVPRQGATEAFF
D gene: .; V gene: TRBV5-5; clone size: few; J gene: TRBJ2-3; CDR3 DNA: TGTGCCAGCAGCTCGTGGGCGGCCAGCACAGATACGCAGTATTTT; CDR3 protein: CASSSWAASTDTQYF
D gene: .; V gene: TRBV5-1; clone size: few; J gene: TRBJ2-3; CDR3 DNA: TGCGCCAGCAGCTTGGCGGATAACTATCGAGATACGCAGTATTTT; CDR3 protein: CASSLADNYRDTQYF
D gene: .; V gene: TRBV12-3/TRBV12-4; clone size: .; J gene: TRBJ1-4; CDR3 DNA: TGTGCCAGCAGATCAGGACCGGGCACAGCTAATGAAAAACTGTTTTTT; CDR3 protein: CASRSGPGTANEKLFF
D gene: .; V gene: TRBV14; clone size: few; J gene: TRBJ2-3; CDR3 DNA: TGTGCCAGCAGCCGACTCCAGATTTTTCCAGATACGCAGTATTTT; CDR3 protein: CASSRLQIFPDTQYF
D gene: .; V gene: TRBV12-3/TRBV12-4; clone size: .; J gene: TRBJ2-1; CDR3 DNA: TGTGCCAGCGCCCCGGGGACCGCCTACAATGAGCAGTTCTTC; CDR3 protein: CASAPGTAYNEQFF
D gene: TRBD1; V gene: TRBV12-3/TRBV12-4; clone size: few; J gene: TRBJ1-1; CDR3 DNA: TGTGCCAGCAGCTCCGACAGGGCCTACACTGAAGCTTTCTTT; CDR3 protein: CASSSDRAYTEAFF
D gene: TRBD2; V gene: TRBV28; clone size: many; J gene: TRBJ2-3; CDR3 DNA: TGTGCCAGCAGCCCCTCAGCTAGCGGGGGAGGGCCAGATACGCAGTATTTT; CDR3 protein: CASSPSASGGGPDTQYF
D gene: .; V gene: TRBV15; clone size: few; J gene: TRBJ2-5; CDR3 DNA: TGTGCCACCAGCAGAGAGGGAGAGACCCAGTACTTC; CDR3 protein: CATSREGETQYF
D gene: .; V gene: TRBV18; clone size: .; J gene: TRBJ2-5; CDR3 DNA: TGTGCCAGCTCACCACGTCGGGGGGCTGAGACCCAGTACTTC; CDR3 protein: CASSPRRGAETQYF
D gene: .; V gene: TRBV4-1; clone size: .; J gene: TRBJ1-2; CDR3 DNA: TGCGCCAGCAGCCCGATGAAATCGACCCTAGGGGCGTTCTATGGCTACACCTTC; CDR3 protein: CASSPMKSTLGAFYGYTF
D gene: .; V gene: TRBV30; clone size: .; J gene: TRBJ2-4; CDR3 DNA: TGTGCCTGGAGTGTACGTTCACTGGGGAGTAAAAACATTCAGTACTTC; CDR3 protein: CAWSVRSLGSKNIQYF
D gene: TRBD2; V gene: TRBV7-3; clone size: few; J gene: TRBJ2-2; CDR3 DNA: TGTGCCAGCAGCCCCAGGGGGACTAGCGGATACACCGGGGAGCTGTTTTTT; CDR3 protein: CASSPRGTSGYTGELFF
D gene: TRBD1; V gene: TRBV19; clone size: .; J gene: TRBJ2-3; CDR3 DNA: TGTGCCAGTAGTATCTTGGGACAGGGGTTGACAGATACGCAGTATTTT; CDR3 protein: CASSILGQGLTDTQYF
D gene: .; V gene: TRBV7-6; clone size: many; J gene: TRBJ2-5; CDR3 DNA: TGTGCCAGCAGCTCCCGGGACAACGCCCAAGAGACCCAGTACTTC; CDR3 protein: CASSSRDNAQETQYF
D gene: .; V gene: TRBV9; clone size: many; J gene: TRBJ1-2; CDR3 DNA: TGTGCCAGCAGCGTAGCTAAGGCTACGGATGGCTACACCTTC; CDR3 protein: CASSVAKATDGYTF
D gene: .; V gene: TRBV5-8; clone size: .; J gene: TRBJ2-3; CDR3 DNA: TGTGCCAGCAGCCGCGCTTCCGACTCCACCACCATCACAGATACGCAGTATTTT; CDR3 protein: CASSRASDSTTITDTQYF
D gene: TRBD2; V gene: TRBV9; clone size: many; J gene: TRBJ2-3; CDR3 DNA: TGTGCCAGCAGCGTAGCGGGGACTAGCGGATTCACAGATACGCAGTATTTT; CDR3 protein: CASSVAGTSGFTDTQYF
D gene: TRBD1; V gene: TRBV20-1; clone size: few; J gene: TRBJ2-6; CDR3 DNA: TGCAGTGCGCTGACGGGACAGGGGAGTTCTGGGGCCAACGTCCTGACTTTC; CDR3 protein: CSALTGQGSSGANVLTF
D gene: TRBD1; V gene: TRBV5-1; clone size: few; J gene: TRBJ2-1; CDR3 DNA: TGCGCCAGCAGCTTTGGACAGGGAGGCAATGAGCAGTTCTTC; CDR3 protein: CASSFGQGGNEQFF
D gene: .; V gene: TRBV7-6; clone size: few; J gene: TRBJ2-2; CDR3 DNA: TGTGCCAGCAGCTTAGATGGGGGGCTGCACACCGGGGAGCTGTTTTTT; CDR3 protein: CASSLDGGLHTGELFF
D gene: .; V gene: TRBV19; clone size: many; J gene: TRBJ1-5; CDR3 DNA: TGTGCCAGTAGTATGTGGGGAAACGGCAATCAGCCCCAGCATTTT; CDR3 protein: CASSMWGNGNQPQHF
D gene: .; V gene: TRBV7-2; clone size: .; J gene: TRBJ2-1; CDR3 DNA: TGTGCCAGCAGCAACAGGGCGGGGTACAATGAGCAGTTCTTC; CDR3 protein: CASSNRAGYNEQFF
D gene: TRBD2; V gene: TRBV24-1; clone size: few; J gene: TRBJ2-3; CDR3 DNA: TGTGCCACCAGTGATAGACTAGCGGCCCGCACAGATACGCAGTATTTT; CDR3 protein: CATSDRLAARTDTQYF
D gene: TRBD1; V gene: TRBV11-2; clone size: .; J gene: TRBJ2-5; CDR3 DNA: TGTGCCAGCAGCCCTCTGGACAGGGAAAGGTACCAAGAGACCCAGTACTTC; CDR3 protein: CASSPLDRERYQETQYF
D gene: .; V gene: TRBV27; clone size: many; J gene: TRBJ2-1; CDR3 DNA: TGTGCCAGCAGTTTATCGATTAACAGGAACTATTACAATGAGCAGTTCTTC; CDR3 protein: CASSLSINRNYYNEQFF
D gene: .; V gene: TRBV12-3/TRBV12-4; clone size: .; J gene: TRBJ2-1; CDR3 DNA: TGTGCCAGCACCGGCCTAGTAAACAATGAGCAGTTCTTC; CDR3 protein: CASTGLVNNEQFF
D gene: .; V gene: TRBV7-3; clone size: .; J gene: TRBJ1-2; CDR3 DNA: TGTGCCAGCAGCTTAACTCCAGGAGCTAACTATGGCTACACCTTC; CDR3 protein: CASSLTPGANYGYTF
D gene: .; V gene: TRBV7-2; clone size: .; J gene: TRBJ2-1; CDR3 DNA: TGTGCCAGCAGCCCCCACGGTCGGGGGTTGGATGAGCAGTTCTTC; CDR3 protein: CASSPHGRGLDEQFF
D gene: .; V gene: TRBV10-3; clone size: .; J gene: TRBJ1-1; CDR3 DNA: TGTGCCATCAGTGAGTCTGGGGACTTGAACACTGAAGCTTTCTTT; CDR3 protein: CAISESGDLNTEAFF
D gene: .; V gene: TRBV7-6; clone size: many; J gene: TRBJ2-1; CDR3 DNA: TGTGCCAGCAGCTTTACCACAGGCGATAGCTCCTACAATGAGCAGTTCTTC; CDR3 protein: CASSFTTGDSSYNEQFF
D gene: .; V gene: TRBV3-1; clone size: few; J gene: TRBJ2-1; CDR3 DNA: TGTGCCAGCAGCCAAGATGATACTAGTTACTCCTACAATGAGCAGTTCTTC; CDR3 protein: CASSQDDTSYSYNEQFF
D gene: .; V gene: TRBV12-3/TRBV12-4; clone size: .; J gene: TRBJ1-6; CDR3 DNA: TGTGCCAGCAGTTTAGGAAATAATGAGGGTCCCCTCCACTTT; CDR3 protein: CASSLGNNEGPLHF
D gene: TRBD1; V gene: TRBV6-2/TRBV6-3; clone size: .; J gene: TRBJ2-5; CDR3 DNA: TGTGCCAGCAGTTATCCACGACAGGGACGAGAGACCCAGTACTTC; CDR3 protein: CASSYPRQGRETQYF
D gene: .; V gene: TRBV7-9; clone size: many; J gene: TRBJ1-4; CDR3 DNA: TGTGCCAGCAGCGGACTCGTCAGGGCAACTAATGAAAAACTGTTTTTT; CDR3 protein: CASSGLVRATNEKLFF
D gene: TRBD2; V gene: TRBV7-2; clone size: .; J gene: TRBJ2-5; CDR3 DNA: TGTGCCAGCAGCGCGGGGGGTCGAGAGACCCAGTACTTC; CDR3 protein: CASSAGGRETQYF
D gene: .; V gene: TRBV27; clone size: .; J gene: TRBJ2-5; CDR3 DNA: TGTGCCAGCAGTCCAGGACTCTTCACAGAGACCCAGTACTTC; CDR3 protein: CASSPGLFTETQYF
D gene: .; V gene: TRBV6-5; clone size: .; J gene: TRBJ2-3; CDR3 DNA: TGTGCCAGCAGAAACCCGGGAGCCAACACAGATACGCAGTATTTT; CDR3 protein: CASRNPGANTDTQYF
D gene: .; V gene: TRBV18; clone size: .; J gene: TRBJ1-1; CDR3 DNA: TGTGCCAGCTCGCTACAGGCTAACCTGAACACTGAAGCTTTCTTT; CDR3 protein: CASSLQANLNTEAFF